This T cell receptor beta chain was identified in a study of PD-L1 blockade in urothelial cancer (dated by TCRdb to 2015 to 2018). Broadly, across the study: Therapy was started at some point between 2013 and 2015 for all patients, and atezolizumab 1,200 mg was administered intravenously every 3 weeks. About 90% of the roughly 29 patients were identified as males with urothelial cancer of bladder origin, and a prior smoking history was reported by 18 of 29 patients. An ECOG performance status of 0 or 1 was recorded for the patients, and 0 to 3 prior chemotherapy regimens had been received by the patients. Blood samples were analyzed at 3 weeks after treatment start (second dose) and at 6 weeks after treatment start. Blood samples gave median yields of about 140,000 T cells and tens of thousands of unique TCRs, along with a median clonality of approximately 0.08. The study, an exploratory multi-omic analysis, examined somatic, immune and clinical correlates of response to PD-L1 blockade with atezolizumab in urothelial cancer. Pretreatment tumor samples and matched peripheral blood, collected serially before and after atezolizumab treatment, underwent TCR sequencing. Durable clinical benefit was defined as progression-free survival longer than 6 months, and TCR features were also tested against progression-free and overall survival. Whole exome sequencing and RNA sequencing of pretreatment tumors were performed alongside TCR sequencing in the same patients. Durable clinical benefit was achieved by nine patients but not by the remaining 20. Pretreatment blood TCR-seq was available for 30 or so patients, at least one posttreatment blood collection was obtained for some 24 patients, and tumor TCR-seq was available for some 24 patients. Here is what the overall study found, with its caveats: Because the sample size was small (n ≈ 29) and many of the analyses were exploratory, the results are meant to be hypothesis-generating. Patients with durable benefit showed greater expansion of tumor-associated TCR clones in peripheral blood 3 weeks after starting treatment (n ≈ 21, p = 0.022). Improved progression-free and overall survival was associated with having pretreatment peripheral blood TCR clonality below the median.

Synthetic TCR analog templates were spiked into each PCR to estimate absolute template abundance from read counts. The immunoSEQ assay was used to amplify TCRbeta CDR3 regions from genomic DNA with bias-controlled V and J gene primers. Sequencing of rearranged TCRbeta segments was done at approximately 20X coverage. The paper's processing steps were these. Sequencing errors were corrected by clustering, and CDR3s were annotated against IMGT so that V, D and J genes could be assigned. Only productive TCRbeta rearrangements were used in downstream analyses, excluding out-of-frame or stop-codon sequences. To compute clonality, Shannon entropy was normalized by the log of the number of unique productive sequences and then subtracted from one. Fisher's exact test with Benjamini-Hochberg correction, using a cutoff of adjusted p below 0.01, was how clones that differed between time points or between blood and tumor were identified. TCRdb's version of the immuneACCESS table is confined to in-frame rearrangements and falls short of the full clone set. An unresolved V gene accounts for under half of the shortfall where checked; the remainder is of unknown origin. V and J calls and clone size are copied from that table; D and trimming were computed from the DNA. Counted in this sample were 75,000 to 95,000 clones; around 85% of them appeared once. The leading ten clones occupy more than 6.5% of the sample.

Turning to this clone: Its antigen has not been determined. Base qualities are not provided; no much larger clone lies one nucleotide away.

The meaning of the sample's time point label: pretreatment peripheral blood. A total of 29 patients with locally advanced or metastatic urothelial carcinoma, treated at Memorial Sloan Kettering on a trial protocol, made up the cohort. Peripheral blood mononuclear cells were collected from each patient pretreatment and during treatment, giving between 1 and 8 total time points per patient. The Qiagen DNeasy Blood extraction kit was used to purify genomic DNA from total PBMCs and tumor samples. PBMCs were collected pretreatment and during treatment and were isolated and stored as previously described. Counted from cysteine to phenylalanine, this CDR3 has 14 amino acids. The kept DNA is CDR3 alone, 42 bases in frame from the first base. Sequences MNHEY (CDR1) and SVGAGI (CDR2) are obtained from the germline V gene. Cut back by 0 bases and 3 bases, the V and J ends lie 9 bases apart.

The V and J genes are TRBV6-5 and TRBJ2-7; TRBD2 could be the D gene, as 6 bases match. The sequence derives from a man in his forties with urothelial cancer. The input for sequencing was PBMCs, taken around atezolizumab (anti-PD-L1) treatment. Here is the DNA: TGTGCCAGCAGTTACTCCGAGACTAGCTACGAGCAGTACTTC. The resulting protein is CASSYSETSYEQYF.